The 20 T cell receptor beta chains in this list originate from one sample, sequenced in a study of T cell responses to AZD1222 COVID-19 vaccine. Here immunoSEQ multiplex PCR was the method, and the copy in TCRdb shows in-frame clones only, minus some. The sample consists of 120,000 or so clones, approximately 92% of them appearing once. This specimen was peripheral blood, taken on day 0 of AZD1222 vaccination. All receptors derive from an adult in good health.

As DNA, the CDR3 is TGTGCCAGCAGTGATTGGCAACAAGAGACCCAGTACTTC. Protein sequence: CASSDWQQETQYF. The chain has TRBV6-1 and TRBJ2-5, with D uncertain. Germline CDR1 and CDR2: MNHNS and SASEGT. V lost 3 bases and J lost 2, with 7 bases in between. There are 13 residues in the CDR3.

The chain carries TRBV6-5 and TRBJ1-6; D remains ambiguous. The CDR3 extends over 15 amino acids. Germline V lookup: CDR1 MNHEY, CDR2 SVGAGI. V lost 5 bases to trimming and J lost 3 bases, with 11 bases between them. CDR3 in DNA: TGTGCCAGCAGTCCCTCGGGCATCTATAATTCACCCCTCCACTTT. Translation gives CASSPSGIYNSPLHF.

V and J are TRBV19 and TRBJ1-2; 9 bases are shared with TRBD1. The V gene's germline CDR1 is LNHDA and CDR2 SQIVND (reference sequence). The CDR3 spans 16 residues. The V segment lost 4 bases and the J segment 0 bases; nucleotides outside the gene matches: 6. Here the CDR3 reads CASSRFGTGPNYGYTF. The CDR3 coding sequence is TGTGCCAGTAGTAGATTTGGGACAGGGCCTAACTATGGCTACACCTTC.

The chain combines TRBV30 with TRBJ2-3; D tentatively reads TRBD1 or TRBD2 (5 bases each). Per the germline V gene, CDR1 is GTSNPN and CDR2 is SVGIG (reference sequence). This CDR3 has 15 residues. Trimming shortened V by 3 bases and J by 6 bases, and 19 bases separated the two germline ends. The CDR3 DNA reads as TGTGCCTGGAGGATGGGACGCAAAACGTTTGATACGCAGTATTTT. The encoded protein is CAWRMGRKTFDTQYF.

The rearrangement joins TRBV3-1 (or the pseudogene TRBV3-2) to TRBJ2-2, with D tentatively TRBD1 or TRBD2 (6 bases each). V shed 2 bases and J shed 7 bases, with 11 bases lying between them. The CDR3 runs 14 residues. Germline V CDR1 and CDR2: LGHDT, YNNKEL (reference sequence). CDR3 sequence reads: CASSQRQEGGELFF. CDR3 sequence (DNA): TGTGCCAGCAGCCAAAGACAGGAGGGCGGGGAGCTGTTTTTT.

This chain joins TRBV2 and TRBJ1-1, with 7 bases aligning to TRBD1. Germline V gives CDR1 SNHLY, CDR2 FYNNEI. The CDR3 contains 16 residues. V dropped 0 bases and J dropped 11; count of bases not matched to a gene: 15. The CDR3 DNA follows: TGTGCCAGCAGTGAAGCCGGGACAGAAATAATGAGTAGGGCTTTCTTT. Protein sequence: CASSEAGTEIMSRAFF.

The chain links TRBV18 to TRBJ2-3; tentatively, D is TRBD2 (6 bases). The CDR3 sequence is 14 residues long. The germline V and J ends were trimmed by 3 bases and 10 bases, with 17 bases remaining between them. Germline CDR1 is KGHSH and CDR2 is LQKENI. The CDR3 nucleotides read TGTGCCAGCTCACCGATATATAACCGGGAGCCGCAGTATTTT. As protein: CASSPIYNREPQYF.

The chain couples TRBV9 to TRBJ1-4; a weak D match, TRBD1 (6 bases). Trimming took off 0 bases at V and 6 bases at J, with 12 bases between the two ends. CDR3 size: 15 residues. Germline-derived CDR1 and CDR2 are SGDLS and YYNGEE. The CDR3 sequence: CASSVDREGDEKLFF. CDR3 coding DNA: TGTGCCAGCAGCGTAGACAGGGAGGGTGATGAAAAACTGTTTTTT.

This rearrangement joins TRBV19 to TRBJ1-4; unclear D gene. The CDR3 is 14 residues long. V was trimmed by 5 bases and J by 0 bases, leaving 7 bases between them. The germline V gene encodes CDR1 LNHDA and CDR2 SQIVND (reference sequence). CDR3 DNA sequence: TGTGCCAGTAGTCAGACGGCAACTAATGAAAAACTGTTTTTT. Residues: CASSQTATNEKLFF.

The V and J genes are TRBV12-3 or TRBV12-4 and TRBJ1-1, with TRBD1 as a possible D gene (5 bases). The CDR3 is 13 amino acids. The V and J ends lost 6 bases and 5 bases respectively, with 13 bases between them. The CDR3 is CASRRGGRTEAFF. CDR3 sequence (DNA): TGTGCCAGCAGGAGGGGCGGGAGAACTGAAGCTTTCTTT.

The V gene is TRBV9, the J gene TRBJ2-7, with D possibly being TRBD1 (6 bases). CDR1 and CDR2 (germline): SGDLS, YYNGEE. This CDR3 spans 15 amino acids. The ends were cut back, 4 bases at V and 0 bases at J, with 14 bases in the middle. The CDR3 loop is CASSPRRTVSYEQYF. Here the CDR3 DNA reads TGTGCCAGCAGCCCCAGAAGGACAGTCTCCTACGAGCAGTACTTC.

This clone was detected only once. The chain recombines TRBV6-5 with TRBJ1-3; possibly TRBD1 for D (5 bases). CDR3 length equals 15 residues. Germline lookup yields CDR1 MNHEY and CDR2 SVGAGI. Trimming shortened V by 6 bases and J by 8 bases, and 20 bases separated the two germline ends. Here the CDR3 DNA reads TGTGCCAGCAGGGCCCCCGGGACGAACCTAGACACCATATATTTT. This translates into CASRAPGTNLDTIYF.

The CDR3 region is CASSFGSFPGGLNTEAFF. CDR3 DNA sequence: TGCGCCAGCAGCTTTGGTAGTTTTCCAGGGGGCCTGAACACTGAAGCTTTCTTT. The chain links TRBV5-1 to TRBJ1-1; 8 nucleotides align to TRBD1. The CDR3 is 18 residues long. Germline CDR1 and CDR2: SGHRS and YFSETQ. J gave up 0 bases and V 2 bases, and 12 bases lay outside the gene matches. The full variable domain, rest sourced from reference TRBV5-1 and TRBJ1-1, is KAGVTQTPRYLIKTRGQQVTLSCSPISGHRSVSWYQQTPGQGLQFLFEYFSETQRNKGNFPGRFSGRQFSNSRSEMNVSTLELGDSALYLCASSFGSFPGGLNTEAFFGQGTRLTVV.

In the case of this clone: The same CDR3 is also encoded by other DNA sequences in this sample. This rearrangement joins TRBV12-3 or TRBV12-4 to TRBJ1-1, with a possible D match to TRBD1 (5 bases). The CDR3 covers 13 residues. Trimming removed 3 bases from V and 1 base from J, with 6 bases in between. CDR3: CASSLGPNTEAFF. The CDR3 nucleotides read TGTGCCAGCAGTTTGGGACCGAACACTGAAGCTTTCTTT.

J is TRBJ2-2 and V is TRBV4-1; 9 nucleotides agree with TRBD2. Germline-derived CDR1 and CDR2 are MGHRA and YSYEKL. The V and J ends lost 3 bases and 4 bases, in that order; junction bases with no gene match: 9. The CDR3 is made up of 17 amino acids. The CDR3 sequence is CASSHGRGGLVTGELFF. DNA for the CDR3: TGCGCCAGCAGCCACGGGCGGGGGGGCCTAGTCACCGGGGAGCTGTTTTTT.

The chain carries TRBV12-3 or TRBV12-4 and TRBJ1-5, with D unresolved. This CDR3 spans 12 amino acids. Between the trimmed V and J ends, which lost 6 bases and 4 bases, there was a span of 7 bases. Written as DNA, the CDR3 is TGTGCCAGCAGCCCTACTAATCAGCCCCAGCATTTT. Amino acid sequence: CASSPTNQPQHF.

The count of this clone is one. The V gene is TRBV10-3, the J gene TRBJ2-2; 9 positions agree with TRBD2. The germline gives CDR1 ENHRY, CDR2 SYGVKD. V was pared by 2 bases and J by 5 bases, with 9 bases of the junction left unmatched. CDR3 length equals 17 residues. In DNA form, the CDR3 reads TGTGCCATCAGTGAGAGAAGGCGGGAGGGCCGGACCGGGGAGCTGTTTTTT. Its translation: CAISERRREGRTGELFF.

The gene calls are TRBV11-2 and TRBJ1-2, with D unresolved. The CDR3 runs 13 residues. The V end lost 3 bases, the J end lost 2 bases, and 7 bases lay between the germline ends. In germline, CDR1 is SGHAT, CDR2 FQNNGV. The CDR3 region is CASSFGGNYGYTF. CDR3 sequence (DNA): TGTGCCAGCAGCTTCGGTGGGAACTATGGCTACACCTTC.

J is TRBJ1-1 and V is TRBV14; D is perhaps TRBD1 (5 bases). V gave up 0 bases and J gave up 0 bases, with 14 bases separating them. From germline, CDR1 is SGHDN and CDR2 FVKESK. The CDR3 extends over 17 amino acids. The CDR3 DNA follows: TGTGCCAGCAGCCAAGATATGGCGGGGCGGGTGAACACTGAAGCTTTCTTT. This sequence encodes CASSQDMAGRVNTEAFF.

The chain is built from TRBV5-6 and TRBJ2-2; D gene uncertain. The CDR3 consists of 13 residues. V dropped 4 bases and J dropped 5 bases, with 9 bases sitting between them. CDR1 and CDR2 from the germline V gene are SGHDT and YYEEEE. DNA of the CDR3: TGTGCCAGCAGCATAAGGTTTACCGGGGAGCTGTTTTTT. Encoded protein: CASSIRFTGELFF.